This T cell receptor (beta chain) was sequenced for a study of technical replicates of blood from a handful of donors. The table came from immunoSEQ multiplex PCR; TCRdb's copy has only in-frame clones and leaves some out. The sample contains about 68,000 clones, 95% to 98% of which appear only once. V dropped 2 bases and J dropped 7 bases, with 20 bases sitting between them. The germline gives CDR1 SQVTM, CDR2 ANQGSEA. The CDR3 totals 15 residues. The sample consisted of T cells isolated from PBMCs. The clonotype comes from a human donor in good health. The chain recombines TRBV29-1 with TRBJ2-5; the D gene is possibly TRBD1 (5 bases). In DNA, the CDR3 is TGCAGCGTTGAAAATCCGACAGACGCCCAGAGGACCCAGTACTTC. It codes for CSVENPTDAQRTQYF.